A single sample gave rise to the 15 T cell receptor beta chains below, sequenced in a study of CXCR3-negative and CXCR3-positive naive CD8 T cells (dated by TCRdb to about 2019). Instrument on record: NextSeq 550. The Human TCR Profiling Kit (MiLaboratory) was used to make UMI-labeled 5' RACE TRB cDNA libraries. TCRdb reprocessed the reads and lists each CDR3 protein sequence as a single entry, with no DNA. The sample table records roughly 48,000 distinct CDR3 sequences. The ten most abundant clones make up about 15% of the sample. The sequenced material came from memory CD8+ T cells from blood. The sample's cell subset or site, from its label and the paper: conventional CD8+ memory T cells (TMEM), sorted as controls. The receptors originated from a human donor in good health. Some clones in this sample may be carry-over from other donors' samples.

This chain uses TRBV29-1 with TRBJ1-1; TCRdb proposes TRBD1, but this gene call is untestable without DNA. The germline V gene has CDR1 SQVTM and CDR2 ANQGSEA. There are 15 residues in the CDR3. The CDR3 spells CSVEDLPPGGTEAFF. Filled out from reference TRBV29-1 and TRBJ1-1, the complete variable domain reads SAVISQKPSRDICQRGTSLTIQCQVDSQVTMMFWYRQQPGQSLTLIATANQGSEATYESGFVIDKFPISRPNLTFSTLTVSNMSPEDSSIYLCSVEDLPPGGTEAFFGQGTRLTVV.

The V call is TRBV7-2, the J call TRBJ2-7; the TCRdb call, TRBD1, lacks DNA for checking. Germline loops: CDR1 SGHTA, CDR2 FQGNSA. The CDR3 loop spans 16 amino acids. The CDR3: CASSQHSGGVSYEQYF.

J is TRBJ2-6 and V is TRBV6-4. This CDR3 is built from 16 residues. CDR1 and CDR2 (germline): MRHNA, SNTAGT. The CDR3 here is CASSNIGDSGANVLTF.

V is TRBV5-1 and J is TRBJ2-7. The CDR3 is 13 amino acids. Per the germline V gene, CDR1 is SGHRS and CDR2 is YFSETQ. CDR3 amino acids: CASSLAVDLEQYF.

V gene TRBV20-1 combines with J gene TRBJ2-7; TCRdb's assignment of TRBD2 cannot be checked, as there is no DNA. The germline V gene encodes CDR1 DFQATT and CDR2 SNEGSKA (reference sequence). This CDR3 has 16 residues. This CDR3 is CSAGGGLQSLAYEQYF.

The CDR3 is CASSLGTEQYF. The chain has TRBV12-3 or TRBV12-4 and TRBJ2-7; TCRdb selects TRBD1, and the lack of DNA leaves this call unchecked. The CDR3 has 11 residues.

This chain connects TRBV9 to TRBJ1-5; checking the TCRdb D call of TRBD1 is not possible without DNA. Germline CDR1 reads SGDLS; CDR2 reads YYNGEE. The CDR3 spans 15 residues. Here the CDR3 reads CASSETGAGNQPQHF.

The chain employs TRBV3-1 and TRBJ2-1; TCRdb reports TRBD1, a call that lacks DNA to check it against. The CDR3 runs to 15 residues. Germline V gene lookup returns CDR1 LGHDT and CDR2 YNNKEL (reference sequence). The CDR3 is CASSQDLRRGDEQFF.

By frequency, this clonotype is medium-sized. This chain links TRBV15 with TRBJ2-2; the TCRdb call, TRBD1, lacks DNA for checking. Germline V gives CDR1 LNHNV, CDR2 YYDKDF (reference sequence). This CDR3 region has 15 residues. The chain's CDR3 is CATSSDREPTGELFF.

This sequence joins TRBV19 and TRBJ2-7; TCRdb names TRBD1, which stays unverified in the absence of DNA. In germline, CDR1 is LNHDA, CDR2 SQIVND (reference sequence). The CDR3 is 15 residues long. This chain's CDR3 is CASSLTGHGSYEQYF.

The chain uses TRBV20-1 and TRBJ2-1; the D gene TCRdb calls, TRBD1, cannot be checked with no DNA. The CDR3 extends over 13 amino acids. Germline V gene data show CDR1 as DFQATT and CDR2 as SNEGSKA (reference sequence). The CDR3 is CSARDTGDNEQFF.

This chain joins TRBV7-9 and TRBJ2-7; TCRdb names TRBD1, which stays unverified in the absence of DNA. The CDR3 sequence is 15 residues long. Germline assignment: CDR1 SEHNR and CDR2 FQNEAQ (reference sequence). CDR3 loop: CASSTPHDQGGEQYF.

The CDR3: CSAERDRNTGELFF. The chain carries TRBV29-1 and TRBJ2-2; the D call from TCRdb, TRBD1, cannot be confirmed without DNA. Germline CDR1 SQVTM, CDR2 ANQGSEA. CDR3 size: 14 residues.

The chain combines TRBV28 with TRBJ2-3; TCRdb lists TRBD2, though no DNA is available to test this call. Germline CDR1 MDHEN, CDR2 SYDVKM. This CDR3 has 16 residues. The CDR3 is CASRPTERGGADTQYF.

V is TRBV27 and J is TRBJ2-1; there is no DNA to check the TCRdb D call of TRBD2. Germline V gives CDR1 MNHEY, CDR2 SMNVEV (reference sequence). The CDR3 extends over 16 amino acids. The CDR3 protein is CASSSPSGGPPNEQFF.